A selection of T cell receptor beta chains follows, all from one sample in a study of blood T cell repertoires in COVID-19. Clones were sequenced by immunoSEQ multiplex PCR, and TCRdb holds only the in-frame ones, with some missing. The top ten hold 4% of the sample, which has about 160,000 clones, about 86% seen once. The sequencing sample was made of peripheral blood. The receptors derive from a woman in her sixties or seventies with acute or convalescent COVID-19. CDR3s include the opening cysteine and the closing phenylalanine or tryptophan. The D gene is left open where the match is weak. The listing skips clone size in some rows; elsewhere it reads once, few, many or a size class.

d_call,v_call,clone_size,j_call,cdr3_nt,cdr3_aa
TRBD1,TRBV11-1,NA,TRBJ2-5,TGTGCCAGCAGCCCGACAGGGGGCGTGGAGACCCAGTACTTC,CASSPTGGVETQYF
TRBD1,TRBV27,NA,TRBJ1-2,TGTGCCAGCAGTTCCGGGACAGGGTTTGGCTACACCTTC,CASSSGTGFGYTF
NA,TRBV30,NA,TRBJ1-5,TGTGCCTGGAGCCCGGAGGCGGGAAATCAGCCCCAGCATTTT,CAWSPEAGNQPQHF
TRBD2,TRBV7-7,NA,TRBJ2-1,TGTGCTAGCAGCTCTCTACCTGGGACTAGCGGGTTGTTCCACAATGAGCAGTTCTTC,CASSSLPGTSGLFHNEQFF
NA,TRBV6-5,NA,TRBJ1-2,TGTGCCAGCAGACTCATCGACAGATCTGGCTACACCTTC,CASRLIDRSGYTF
NA,TRBV10-1,NA,TRBJ2-1,TGCGCCAGCATCAGATCAAATGCGGACTATTGCTGGGGTGAGCAGTTCTTC,CASIRSNADYCWGEQFF
NA,TRBV29-1,NA,TRBJ2-1,TGCAGCGTTGATCTGTTGGGGGGAGAGCCGGGGTACAATGAGCAGTTCTTC,CSVDLLGGEPGYNEQFF
TRBD2,TRBV12-5,NA,TRBJ2-5,TGTGCTAGTAAGCGGGGGGACATGAAAGAGACCCAGTACTTC,CASKRGDMKETQYF
TRBD1,TRBV28,NA,TRBJ1-2,TGTGCCAGCAGCACCAGACAGGGGGAAGGCTATGGCTACACCTTC,CASSTRQGEGYGYTF
TRBD2,TRBV19,NA,TRBJ2-1,TGTGCCAGTAGTATAACCCATAGAACTAGCGGGAGTTACAATGAGCAGTTCTTC,CASSITHRTSGSYNEQFF
TRBD1,TRBV7-3,NA,TRBJ1-1,TGTGCCAGCAGCTCCGGGACAGGAGGCACTGAAGCTTTCTTT,CASSSGTGGTEAFF
NA,TRBV5-1,NA,TRBJ1-1,TGCGCCAGCAGCTTGGGTTGGGGCCCGAACACTGAAGCTTTCTTT,CASSLGWGPNTEAFF
NA,TRBV6-6,NA,TRBJ1-6,TGTGCCAGCAGGCCACCGGGACTGGACTCACCCCTCCACTTT,CASRPPGLDSPLHF
NA,TRBV5-1,NA,TRBJ1-6,TGCGCCAGCAGCTTGTCTCTTAATTCACCCCTCCACTTT,CASSLSLNSPLHF
NA,TRBV7-9,NA,TRBJ2-1,TGTGCCAGCAGCCGGGGTGGAGGGTCCTACAATGAGCAGTTCTTC,CASSRGGGSYNEQFF
NA,TRBV5-6,NA,TRBJ2-5,TGTGCCAGCAGCGGAGGGGGCCCAGAGACCCAGTACTTC,CASSGGGPETQYF
TRBD1,TRBV4-1,NA,TRBJ1-1,TGCGCCAGCAGCCGAAGAGGGACAGGGCCTGAAGCTTTCTTT,CASSRRGTGPEAFF
NA,TRBV5-6,few,TRBJ1-3,TGTGCCAGCAGCTTGGGACAGAGGAACTCTGGAAACACCATATATTTT,CASSLGQRNSGNTIYF
NA,TRBV6-2/TRBV6-3,NA,TRBJ2-7,TGTGCCAGCAGTAACGGATTCGGGGCCTACGAGCAGTACTTC,CASSNGFGAYEQYF
TRBD1,TRBV27,NA,TRBJ1-5,TGTGCCAGCAGTTTATCTCCCGGACAGGGGACAGCCCAGCATTTT,CASSLSPGQGTAQHF
NA,TRBV28,NA,TRBJ2-2,TGTGCCAGCAGTTTAAAAACAGGGCGAACCACCGGGGAGCTGTTTTTT,CASSLKTGRTTGELFF
NA,TRBV11-2,once,TRBJ2-2,TGTGCCAGCAGCTTCCAAGCTGTAACCGGGGAGCTGTTTTTT,CASSFQAVTGELFF
TRBD1,TRBV10-3,NA,TRBJ1-5,TGTGCCATCAGTGACACAGGGGTCCAGCCCCAGCATTTT,CAISDTGVQPQHF
TRBD2,TRBV7-9,NA,TRBJ2-3,TGTGCCAGCAGCTTAGCGGGAGGGGCAGATACGCAGTATTTT,CASSLAGGADTQYF
NA,TRBV18,NA,TRBJ1-4,TGTGCCAGCTCACGAATACCTGGTAGTCCGGGGGAAAAACTGTTTTTT,CASSRIPGSPGEKLFF
TRBD2,TRBV4-2,NA,TRBJ2-3,TGTGCCAGCAGCCAAAGTCTCAGCGGGGGAGCCACAGATACGCAGTATTTT,CASSQSLSGGATDTQYF
TRBD1,TRBV7-9,NA,TRBJ1-1,TGTGCCAGCAGCTTAGGGGACAGGGGAGCTTTCTTT,CASSLGDRGAFF
TRBD1,TRBV7-2,NA,TRBJ1-6,TGTGCCAGCAGCTTAAAAGGACAGGGTGGTAATTCACCCCTCCACTTT,CASSLKGQGGNSPLHF
TRBD1,TRBV30,NA,TRBJ1-1,TGTGCCTGGACCCAGGGGGCCGGGGGCACTGAAGCTTTCTTT,CAWTQGAGGTEAFF
TRBD1,TRBV4-2,NA,TRBJ1-2,TGTGCCAGCAGCCGCAGACCTGGGACAGAAGATGGCTACACCTTC,CASSRRPGTEDGYTF
NA,TRBV7-9,NA,TRBJ2-2,TGTGCCAGCAGCCCGTTTACTGTCGGGGAGCTGTTTTTT,CASSPFTVGELFF
TRBD2,TRBV28,NA,TRBJ2-1,TGTGCCAGCAGGAAGTCAACTAGCGGGAGATACAATGAGCAGTTCTTC,CASRKSTSGRYNEQFF
NA,TRBV19,NA,TRBJ2-7,TGTGCCAGTAGTCCCGACCGGGACAACTCCTACGAGCAGTACTTC,CASSPDRDNSYEQYF
NA,TRBV9,NA,TRBJ1-3,TGTGCCAGCAGCGTCAACCCGGGGTCCTCTGGAAACACCATATATTTT,CASSVNPGSSGNTIYF
NA,TRBV15,NA,TRBJ2-7,TGTGCCACCAGCAGAGAGGGGGCGGCCTCCTACGAGCAGTACTTC,CATSREGAASYEQYF
TRBD2,TRBV15,NA,TRBJ2-3,TGTGCCACCAGCAGAGAGCGGGGGTGGGGCACAGATACGCAGTATTTT,CATSRERGWGTDTQYF
NA,TRBV5-1,NA,TRBJ1-3,TGCGCCAGCAGCTCCGGGACTTACTCTGGAAACACCATATATTTT,CASSSGTYSGNTIYF
NA,TRBV6-4,NA,TRBJ1-6,TGTGCCAGCAGTGAGCGGGGAACTTCACCCCTCCACTTT,CASSERGTSPLHF
TRBD1,TRBV4-2,NA,TRBJ1-2,TGTGCCAGCAGCCAAGTTACAGGGGGCACATATGGCTACACCTTC,CASSQVTGGTYGYTF
NA,TRBV3-1/TRBV3-2,NA,TRBJ2-2,TGTGCCAGCAGCCAAAGCGGTGCCGGGGAGCTGTTTTTT,CASSQSGAGELFF
TRBD1,TRBV6-2/TRBV6-3,once,TRBJ1-2,TGTGCCAGCAGTTCAGGACAGGGGACGACTAACTATGGCTACACCTTC,CASSSGQGTTNYGYTF
NA,TRBV12-3/TRBV12-4,NA,TRBJ1-2,TGTGCCAGCAGTCCTCACAGGGACTATGGCTACACCTTC,CASSPHRDYGYTF
NA,TRBV18,NA,TRBJ1-2,TGTGCCAGCTCACCAAATTGGGGGGGCGTCTATGGCTACACCTTC,CASSPNWGGVYGYTF
TRBD2,TRBV6-5,NA,TRBJ2-7,TGTGCCAGCAGCACCGGACTAGCGGGAACCTACGAGCAGTACTTC,CASSTGLAGTYEQYF
TRBD1,TRBV4-3,NA,TRBJ1-6,TGCGCCAGCAGCCACGTCATGGCGGACAGGGTGTGGTCTAATTCACCCCTCCACTTT,CASSHVMADRVWSNSPLHF